This TCR beta chain appears in the sequencing data of a study of CD8 T cells in Susac syndrome. Roughly 0.5 to 1 ug RNA was reverse transcribed with random hexamers. MiXCR, applied by TCRdb to the immunoSEQ multiplex PCR reads, yields one record per CDR3 protein. Among over 130,000 distinct CDR3 sequences listed, 95% were seen once. The CDR3 loop spans 12 amino acids. The germline gives CDR1 SQVTM, CDR2 ANQGSEA. Between the trimmed V and J ends, which lost 4 bases and 4 bases, there was a span of 10 bases. The source is a human donor with Susac syndrome. The sequenced material came from CD4+ T cells from PBMCs. This chain connects TRBV29-1 to TRBJ1-2; unclear D gene. CDR3: CSVGARTYGYTF. The CDR3 DNA follows: TGCAGCGTTGGGGCCCGGACCTATGGCTACACCTTC.